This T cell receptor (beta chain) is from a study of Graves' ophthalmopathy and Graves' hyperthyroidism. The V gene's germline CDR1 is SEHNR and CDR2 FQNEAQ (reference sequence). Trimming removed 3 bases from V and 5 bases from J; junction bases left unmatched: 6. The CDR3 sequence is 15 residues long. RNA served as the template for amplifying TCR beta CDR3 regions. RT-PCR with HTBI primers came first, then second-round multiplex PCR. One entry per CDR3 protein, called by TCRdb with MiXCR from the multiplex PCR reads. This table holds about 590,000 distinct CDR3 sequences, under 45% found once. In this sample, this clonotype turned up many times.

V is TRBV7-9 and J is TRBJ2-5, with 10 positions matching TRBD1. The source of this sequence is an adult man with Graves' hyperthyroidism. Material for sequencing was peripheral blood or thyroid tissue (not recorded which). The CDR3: CASSLTGTGEETQYF. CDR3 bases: TGTGCCAGCAGCTTGACCGGGACAGGGGAGGAGACCCAGTACTTC.